The 22 T cell receptor beta chains below were found in one sample sequenced in a study of human T cells and chemical hapten exposure. TCRdb re-called the RACE reads through MiXCR, storing one row per CDR3 protein. Of 90,000 to 120,000 distinct CDR3 sequences detected, approximately 10% appear once; the ten largest clones hold around 3.5%. Documented time point: patch test 1, 2 weeks after DPC sensitization. Specified treatment: therapeutic diphenylcyclopropenone sensitization with weekly scalp DPC. Sequenced here: whole blood, sampled in connection with sensitization to the hapten diphenylcyclopropenone (DPC). Receptors originate from a woman aged 40 to 50 with alopecia areata. Some clones in this sample may be carry-over from other donors' samples.

This clonotype has a handful of counts. The gene calls are TRBV29-1 and TRBJ1-2; D is ambiguous. The germline V and J ends were trimmed by 1 base and 8 bases, with 17 bases remaining between them. The CDR3 covers 14 residues. CDR1 and CDR2 from the germline V gene are SQVTM and ANQGSEA. This chain's CDR3 is CSVEVGPRVGGYTF. The CDR3 DNA reads TGCAGCGTTGAAGTAGGCCCGCGCGTTGGGGGCTACACCTTC.

This clonotype has a handful of counts. The chain carries TRBV9 and TRBJ2-5; 10 bases are shared with TRBD2. With 0 bases clipped from V and 5 bases from J, the junction kept 4 bases outside the gene matches. CDR1 is SGDLS and CDR2 is YYNGEE in the germline V gene. This CDR3 has 15 residues. The CDR3 loop is CASSVGLAGAETQYF. The DNA of the CDR3 is TGTGCCAGCAGCGTAGGGCTAGCGGGGGCGGAGACCCAGTACTTC.

The genes are TRBV7-9 and TRBJ2-5, with 7 bases lining up with TRBD2. The V gene's germline CDR1 is SEHNR and CDR2 FQNEAQ (reference sequence). The V segment lost 5 bases and the J segment 5 bases; nucleotides outside the gene matches: 5. This CDR3 spans 13 amino acids. As DNA, the CDR3 is TGTGCCAGCAGCCGGACTAGTCCTGAGACCCAGTACTTC. Translating it yields CASSRTSPETQYF. Combining the CDR3 with reference TRBV7-9 and TRBJ2-5 gives the whole variable domain DTGVSQNPRHKITKRGQNVTFRCDPISEHNRLYWYRQTLGQGPEFLTYFQNEAQLEKSRLLSDRFSAERPKGSFSTLEIQRTEQGDSAMYLCASSRTSPETQYFGPGTRLLVL.

As for this clonotype: Germline is not matched at one junction end, which may reflect a read error. The chain links TRBV9 to TRBJ2-2; D call uncertain. CDR1 SGDLS and CDR2 YYNGEE come from the germline V gene. The CDR3 spans 13 residues. The CDR3 DNA follows: TGTGCCATCAGCACGGGTACCACCGGGGAGCTGTTTTTT. Translated, it gives CAISTGTTGELFF.

The chain is built from TRBV19 and TRBJ2-5; perhaps TRBD1 as D (6 bases). V lost 6 bases and J lost 2, with 19 bases in between. Per the germline V gene, CDR1 is LNHDA and CDR2 is SQIVND (reference sequence). This CDR3 spans 16 amino acids. CDR3: CASRGNRRTAQETQYF. The CDR3 DNA reads as TGTGCCAGTAGAGGAAACCGGAGGACAGCTCAAGAGACCCAGTACTTC.

J is TRBJ2-1 and V is TRBV20-1; 10 bases are a match to TRBD2. This CDR3 is built from 14 residues. The ends lost 5 bases at V and 5 bases at J; junction bases unmatched: 6. The germline V gene has CDR1 DFQATT and CDR2 SNEGSKA (reference sequence). In DNA, the CDR3 is TGCAGTGCTTATAGCGGGAGGCATAACAATGAGCAGTTCTTC. Its protein product is CSAYSGRHNNEQFF.

This clonotype was detected many times. The gene calls are TRBV2 and TRBJ1-2, with D hard to call. The CDR3 length is 17 residues. V lost 0 bases and J 8 bases, leaving 22 bases between the germline ends. In germline, CDR1 is SNHLY, CDR2 FYNNEI. CDR3 amino acids: CASSEARIGLLGRGYTF. Written as DNA, the CDR3 is TGTGCCAGCAGTGAAGCGCGAATAGGACTTTTAGGGCGCGGCTACACCTTC. Using reference TRBV2 and TRBJ1-2 for the parts outside the CDR3, the full variable domain is EPEVTQTPSHQVTQMGQEVILRCVPISNHLYFYWYRQILGQKVEFLVSFYNNEISEKSEIFDDQFSVERPDGSNFTLKIRSTKLEDSAMYFCASSEARIGLLGRGYTFGSGTRLTVV.

This clonotype was detected a few times. The chain has TRBV12-3 or TRBV12-4 and TRBJ2-2, with a possible D match to TRBD2 (5 bases). The V end was cut by 1 base, the J end by 3 bases, with 9 bases between. This CDR3 spans 15 amino acids. The CDR3 nucleotides are TGTGCCAGCAGTTTAGGGCTAGCCGACACCGGGGAGCTGTTTTTT. Residues: CASSLGLADTGELFF.

This clonotype has ten or more counts. The rearrangement joins TRBV20-1 to TRBJ2-7; TRBD1 or TRBD2 may be the D gene (5 bases each). Germline V gives CDR1 DFQATT, CDR2 SNEGSKA (reference sequence). V lost 0 bases and J lost 2, with 17 bases in between. The CDR3 is made up of 16 amino acids. The CDR3 coding sequence is TGCAGTGCTAGAGATTGGGGCGGGCAGTTCACCTACGAGCAGTACTTC. It translates to CSARDWGGQFTYEQYF.

V usage is TRBV20-1 and J usage is TRBJ2-5; 9 bases are a match to TRBD2. Germline trimming cut 2 bases from V and 1 base from J; bases unmatched to any gene: 8. CDR1 is DFQATT and CDR2 is SNEGSKA in the germline V gene (reference sequence). The CDR3 is 16 residues long. DNA of the CDR3: TGCAGTGCTAGACCCCCCGGCGGGAGGGTCCAAGAGACCCAGTACTTC. Its protein is CSARPPGGRVQETQYF.

This clonotype was seen ten or more times. This chain uses TRBV4-2 with TRBJ2-1; TRBD2 aligns across 13 bases. Unmatched junction bases numbered 9, after V lost 3 bases and J lost 16 bases. The CDR3 consists of 14 residues. The germline V gene encodes CDR1 LGHNA and CDR2 YNFKEQ. The CDR3 DNA sequence: TGTGCCAGCAGCCAGGCCTGGACTAGCGGGAGCGTCTTCTTC. This gives the protein CASSQAWTSGSVFF.

This clonotype was counted a single time. CDR3 DNA sequence: TGTGCCAGCACGGGGGGATCACCCCTCCACTTT. Its protein product is CASTGGSPLHF. The J gene is TRBJ1-6, the V gene TRBV28; a possible D gene is TRBD1 (5 bases). The CDR3 contains 11 residues. In germline, CDR1 is MDHEN, CDR2 SYDVKM. V lost 7 bases to trimming and J lost 10 bases, with 8 bases between them.

This clonotype was seen only a few times. CDR3 amino acids: CASRPPAGQRATYEQYF. Written as DNA, the CDR3 is TGTGCCAGCAGACCACCCGCGGGACAGAGGGCCACCTACGAGCAGTACTTC. The rearrangement joins TRBV6-2 or TRBV6-3 to TRBJ2-7; possibly TRBD1 for D (7 bases). This CDR3 region has 17 residues. Trimming shortened V by 6 bases and J by 2 bases, and 23 bases separated the two germline ends. Per germline, CDR1 MNHEY and CDR2 SVGEGT.

In this sample, this clonotype turned up many times. This chain links TRBV29-1 with TRBJ1-1, with D tentatively TRBD1 (6 bases). The CDR3 contains 13 residues. CDR1 and CDR2 from the germline V gene are SQVTM and ANQGSEA. With 6 bases removed from V and 4 bases from J, the gap between germline ends came to 15 bases. CDR3 nucleotide sequence: TGCAGCGTGAAAACAGGGTGGGGCACTGAAGCTTTCTTT. It encodes CSVKTGWGTEAFF.

This clonotype was recorded a few times. The chain uses TRBV10-3 and TRBJ2-2; D is undetermined. The V gene's germline CDR1 is ENHRY and CDR2 SYGVKD. The CDR3 sequence is 12 residues long. V was cut by 0 bases and J by 6 bases, with 2 bases left in between. The CDR3 DNA is TGTGCCATCAGTGAGTCGTCCGGGGAGCTGTTTTTT. This translates into CAISESSGELFF.

The chain joins TRBV6-5 to TRBJ1-1, with 7 nucleotides matching TRBD1. J was trimmed by 4 bases and V by 2 bases; bases with no gene match: 7. The germline V gene encodes CDR1 MNHEY and CDR2 SVGAGI. The CDR3 is made up of 15 amino acids. The chain's CDR3 is CASSYTPGGVTEAFF. As DNA, the CDR3 is TGTGCCAGCAGTTACACCCCAGGGGGAGTCACTGAAGCTTTCTTT.

This clonotype was seen only a few times. The chain uses TRBV7-2 and TRBJ1-2; perhaps TRBD1 as D (6 bases). The CDR3 consists of 16 residues. Deletions cut 5 bases from V and 8 bases from J, with 24 bases between. From germline, CDR1 is SGHTA and CDR2 FQGNSA. CDR3 protein: CASSAKWDIGNGGYTF. CDR3 DNA: TGTGCCAGCAGCGCAAAGTGGGACATCGGGAACGGCGGCTACACCTTC.

The J gene is TRBJ2-7, the V gene TRBV5-4; either TRBD1 or TRBD2 may fit D (5 bases each). In germline, CDR1 is SGHNT, CDR2 YYREEE (reference sequence). V lost 0 bases and J lost 3, with 13 bases in between. This CDR3 comprises 15 residues. The chain's CDR3 is CASSLGGPGRYEQYF. The CDR3 DNA reads as TGTGCCAGCAGCTTGGGAGGGCCGGGGCGCTACGAGCAGTACTTC.

This clonotype showed up many times. The chain has TRBV6-2 or TRBV6-3 and TRBJ2-5, with 10 bases matching TRBD2. The CDR3 is 15 residues long. Trimming cost V 6 bases and J 1 base; bases outside gene matches: 5. CDR1 and CDR2 from the germline V gene are MNHEY and SVGEGT. CDR3 nucleotides: TGTGCCAGCAGAAAACTAGCGGGACGCCAAGAGACCCAGTACTTC. This sequence encodes CASRKLAGRQETQYF.

At least ten counts were recorded for this clonotype. The chain couples TRBV12-3 or TRBV12-4 to TRBJ2-1; D unresolved. V lost 3 bases, J lost 0 bases, and 12 bases lay in between. The CDR3 spans 16 residues. CDR3 nucleotides: TGTGCCAGCAGTTTCGCCTCAGGTCGCTCCTACAATGAGCAGTTCTTC. Protein product: CASSFASGRSYNEQFF.

This clonotype was recorded many times. J is TRBJ1-5 and V is TRBV7-2, with 9 nucleotides matching TRBD1. Germline-derived CDR1 and CDR2 are SGHTA and FQGNSA. After removal of 6 bases from V and 2 bases from J, the junction contained 11 bases not matched to a gene. This CDR3 comprises 17 residues. The CDR3 DNA follows: TGTGCCAGCAGTCCTCATCCGGGACAGGGCGGCAATCAGCCCCAGCATTTT. This gives the protein CASSPHPGQGGNQPQHF. The full variable domain, its missing parts supplied by reference TRBV7-2 and TRBJ1-5, is GAGVSQSPSNKVTEKGKDVELRCDPISGHTALYWYRQSLGQGLEFLIYFQGNSAPDKSGLPSDRFSAERTGGSVSTLTIQRTQQEDSAVYLCASSPHPGQGGNQPQHFGDGTRLSIL.

The rearrangement joins TRBV7-3 to TRBJ1-1; 7 bases match TRBD1. The CDR3 consists of 12 residues. Germline CDR1 SGHTA, CDR2 FQGTGA. The CDR3 sequence is CAIPQGGSEAFF. The DNA for the CDR3 is TGTGCAATCCCCCAAGGGGGCTCTGAAGCTTTCTTT.